The 29 T cell receptor beta chains given below trace back to one sample, sequenced in a study of neoadjuvant anti-PD-1 for oral cavity cancer. Data came from immunoSEQ multiplex PCR; TCRdb stores just in-frame clones and leaves some out. The table includes 14,000 or so clones, around 80% detected once. As for time point: after neoadjuvant nivolumab, at surgical resection. This sample comprised PBMCs, obtained after nivolumab (anti-PD-1) treatment. These receptors all stem from a person between 40 and 80 years old with oral cavity squamous cell carcinoma.

The chain recombines TRBV10-3 with TRBJ2-1; 11 bases align to TRBD1. Trimming at V came to 2 bases and at J to 6 bases, leaving 3 bases not matched to a gene. From germline, CDR1 is ENHRY and CDR2 SYGVKD. This CDR3 is 15 amino acids long. The CDR3 sequence: CAISEPGQGVNEQFF. The CDR3 nucleotides read TGTGCCATCAGTGAGCCGGGACAGGGGGTCAATGAGCAGTTCTTC.

The V gene is TRBV5-1, the J gene TRBJ2-5; 8 nucleotides match TRBD1. The germline V gene has CDR1 SGHRS and CDR2 YFSETQ. The CDR3 is 14 amino acids. J gave up 2 bases and V 5 bases, and 5 bases lay outside the gene matches. CDR3 protein: CASRGQASQETQYF. The CDR3 bases are TGCGCCAGCAGGGGACAGGCCTCTCAAGAGACCCAGTACTTC.

The V call is TRBV7-2, the J call TRBJ1-5; TRBD1 matches at 9 bases. This CDR3 has 15 residues. J gave up 6 bases and V 2 bases, and 5 bases lay outside the gene matches. Germline CDR1 and CDR2: SGHTA and FQGNSA. CDR3 bases: TGTGCCAGCAGCTTACAGACAGGGGGGGGTCAGCCCCAGCATTTT. This translates into CASSLQTGGGQPQHF.

CDR3 coding DNA: TGTGCAGGCGGGCTAGAACAAGAGACCCAGTACTTC. This gives the protein CAGGLEQETQYF. The rearrangement joins TRBV2 to TRBJ2-5; D possibly corresponds to TRBD2 (5 bases). The germline gives CDR1 SNHLY, CDR2 FYNNEI. This CDR3 is 12 amino acids long.

The chain employs TRBV6-1 and TRBJ2-7, with TRBD1 matching over 9 bases. The trim removed 6 bases at V and 3 bases at J, leaving 6 bases unmatched. Per the germline V gene, CDR1 is MNHNS and CDR2 is SASEGT. The CDR3 length is 14 residues. The chain's CDR3 is CASRMTGGLYEQYF. The CDR3 DNA sequence: TGTGCCAGCAGAATGACAGGGGGGCTCTACGAGCAGTACTTC.

This chain joins TRBV30 and TRBJ2-1; TRBD2 matches 9 bases. The CDR3 sequence is 15 residues long. Per germline, CDR1 GTSNPN and CDR2 SVGIG (reference sequence). Trimming took 4 bases from V and 10 from J; bases not matched to a gene: 14. The CDR3 nucleotides are TGTGCCTGGACCCGCCTAGCGGGGCCTGTGAAGGAGCAGTTCTTC. It yields the protein CAWTRLAGPVKEQFF.

This sequence joins TRBV4-2 and TRBJ2-7; TRBD1 aligns across 8 bases. The V and J ends lost 0 bases and 6 bases, in that order; junction bases with no gene match: 10. Germline lookup yields CDR1 LGHNA and CDR2 YNFKEQ. This CDR3 is 16 amino acids long. The CDR3 sequence is CASSQDESRGQVEQYF. The CDR3 region has the DNA TGTGCCAGCAGCCAAGACGAGTCCAGGGGGCAGGTCGAGCAGTACTTC.

The chain employs TRBV7-9 and TRBJ1-3; the D is unclear. V was cut by 5 bases and J by 4 bases, with 15 bases left in between. Germline V gives CDR1 SEHNR, CDR2 FQNEAQ (reference sequence). The CDR3 totals 15 residues. CDR3 residues: CASSPPLRPGNTIYF. CDR3 bases: TGTGCCAGCAGCCCCCCTCTTAGGCCGGGAAACACCATATATTTT.

This clone was seen once. The rearrangement joins TRBV7-9 to TRBJ2-3, with D unclear. There are 16 residues in the CDR3. CDR1 and CDR2 from the germline V gene are SEHNR and FQNEAQ (reference sequence). V shed 1 base and J shed 1 base, with 12 bases lying between them. CDR3 protein: CASSLGRNRGTDTQYF. Written as DNA, the CDR3 is TGTGCCAGCAGCTTAGGGCGAAATAGGGGCACAGATACGCAGTATTTT.

This chain links TRBV7-8 with TRBJ1-2; D remains ambiguous. Germline V gene data show CDR1 as SGHVS and CDR2 as FQNEAQ. This CDR3 region has 16 residues. Trimming cost V 2 bases and J 7 bases, with 20 bases left between them. The CDR3: CASSLLRMATPSGYTF. Here the CDR3 DNA reads TGTGCCAGCAGCTTACTCCGGATGGCTACACCCTCTGGCTACACCTTC.

V usage is TRBV9 and J usage is TRBJ2-5; D might be TRBD2 (5 bases). CDR1 and CDR2 (germline): SGDLS, YYNGEE. Trimming took 2 bases from V and 1 from J, leaving 9 bases between them. This CDR3 contains 14 residues. The DNA for the CDR3 is TGTGCCAGCAGCGTGTTGGGGAGCCAAGAGACCCAGTACTTC. Residues: CASSVLGSQETQYF.

The chain recombines TRBV4-1 with TRBJ1-2; maybe TRBD1 (6 bases). V lost 8 bases and J lost 3, with 13 bases in between. This CDR3 comprises 13 residues. CDR1 is MGHRA and CDR2 is YSYEKL in the germline V gene. CDR3: CASGQGPYYGYTF. The DNA for the CDR3 is TGCGCCAGCGGTCAGGGGCCCTACTATGGCTACACCTTC.

The chain recombines TRBV7-9 with TRBJ2-7; D gene unclear. Germline V gene lookup returns CDR1 SEHNR and CDR2 FQNEAQ (reference sequence). Trimming took off 3 bases at V and 0 bases at J, with 15 bases between the two ends. The CDR3 contains 16 residues. CDR3 in DNA: TGTGCCAGCAGCTTCTCGCCGTTGGTAAGCTCCTACGAGCAGTACTTC. This codes for CASSFSPLVSSYEQYF.

The chain links TRBV7-3 to TRBJ2-3; a weak D match, TRBD2 (6 bases). The germline gives CDR1 SGHTA, CDR2 FQGTGA. The germline V and J ends were trimmed by 0 bases and 2 bases, with 12 bases remaining between them. The CDR3 totals 16 residues. CDR3 residues: CASSLTLRGVTDTQYF. The CDR3 nucleotides read TGTGCCAGCAGCTTAACATTGCGGGGAGTCACAGATACGCAGTATTTT.

This chain connects TRBV6-4 to TRBJ2-2; 8 bases are a match to TRBD1. The CDR3 has 14 amino acids. From germline, CDR1 is MRHNA and CDR2 SNTAGT. V lost 3 bases and J lost 5; bases outside the gene matches: 2. CDR3 sequence reads: CASSETGETGELFF. Here the CDR3 DNA reads TGTGCCAGCAGTGAGACAGGGGAAACCGGGGAGCTGTTTTTT.

The J gene is TRBJ2-2, the V gene TRBV6-1; D is undetermined. CDR1 and CDR2 (germline): MNHNS, SASEGT. This CDR3 has 12 amino acids. The V end lost 3 bases, the J end lost 9 bases, and 8 bases lay between the germline ends. CDR3 sequence: CASSDYGRELFF. The CDR3 DNA reads TGTGCCAGCAGTGACTATGGAAGGGAGCTGTTTTTT.

This clone was recorded a few times. The chain combines TRBV18 with TRBJ1-5; TRBD1 agrees at 11 bases. The germline V gene encodes CDR1 KGHSH and CDR2 LQKENI. J lost 6 bases, V lost 6 bases, and 7 bases had no gene match. This CDR3 has 15 amino acids. The CDR3 is CASSTGQGASQPQHF. CDR3 coding DNA: TGTGCCAGCTCGACTGGACAGGGGGCCAGTCAGCCCCAGCATTTT.

This rearrangement joins TRBV7-2 to TRBJ2-7; TRBD2 aligns across 9 bases. Germline CDR1 is SGHTA and CDR2 is FQGNSA. The CDR3 loop spans 15 amino acids. The J segment lost 5 bases and the V segment lost 7 bases, leaving 12 bases of the junction unmatched. CDR3 sequence: CASTILGTSYDEQYF. As DNA, the CDR3 is TGTGCCAGCACCATCTTAGGGACTAGCTACGACGAGCAGTACTTC.

CDR3 residues: CASSERRGGGETQYF. The CDR3 nucleotides read TGTGCCAGCAGTGAAAGGCGGGGGGGCGGGGAGACCCAGTACTTC. This chain joins TRBV2 and TRBJ2-5; 9 nucleotides align to TRBD2. Germline CDR1 is SNHLY and CDR2 is FYNNEI. The CDR3 contains 15 residues. V dropped 2 bases and J dropped 5; count of bases not matched to a gene: 6.

A few counts support this clone. V usage is TRBV30 and J usage is TRBJ1-2, with D unclear. CDR3 length: 13 amino acids. Trimming took 0 bases from V and 2 from J, leaving 7 bases between them. Looked up from germline, CDR1 is GTSNPN and CDR2 is SVGIG (reference sequence). CDR3 sequence: CAWSVEANYGYTF. CDR3 nucleotides: TGTGCCTGGAGTGTAGAGGCAAACTATGGCTACACCTTC.

The CDR3 bases are TGTGCCAGTAGTACCGGGGTGGGGGGCTGGAATGAAAAACTGTTTTTT. Protein: CASSTGVGGWNEKLFF. The V gene is TRBV19, the J gene TRBJ1-4; weak D call: TRBD1 (6 bases). In germline, CDR1 is LNHDA, CDR2 SQIVND (reference sequence). V lost 4 bases and J lost 5, with 17 bases in between. There are 16 residues in the CDR3.

The gene calls are TRBV4-1 and TRBJ2-7; TRBD1 matches at 8 bases. CDR1 is MGHRA, CDR2 YSYEKL, per germline. The CDR3 is 16 amino acids. After removal of 3 bases from V and 2 bases from J, the junction contained 9 bases not matched to a gene. The CDR3 loop reads CASSQGRGRKTYEQYF. The CDR3, as DNA: TGCGCCAGCAGCCAGGGCAGGGGGCGAAAAACCTACGAGCAGTACTTC.

The chain combines TRBV18 with TRBJ2-7; possible D gene TRBD2, 5 bases. CDR3 size: 12 residues. Germline CDR1 is KGHSH and CDR2 is LQKENI. Trimming removed 6 bases at V and 0 bases at J, with 6 bases between. Here the CDR3 DNA reads TGTGCCAGCTCTGGGAGCTCCTACGAGCAGTACTTC. Amino acids: CASSGSSYEQYF.

V usage is TRBV7-3 and J usage is TRBJ1-3; D gene unclear. The CDR3 is 13 amino acids. Trimming pared 5 bases from V and 4 bases from J, leaving 9 bases between. Germline CDR1 SGHTA, CDR2 FQGTGA. CDR3 nucleotides: TGTGCCAGCAGCACTTATCCGGGAAACACCATATATTTT. Encoded protein: CASSTYPGNTIYF.

The V call is TRBV30, the J call TRBJ1-2, with D perhaps matching TRBD1 (5 bases). The CDR3 extends over 13 amino acids. The V and J ends lost 4 bases and 9 bases respectively, with 18 bases between them. Germline assignment: CDR1 GTSNPN and CDR2 SVGIG (reference sequence). The CDR3 region is CAWMLWDRRSYTF. DNA for the CDR3: TGTGCCTGGATGCTGTGGGACCGCCGAAGCTACACCTTC.

V and J are TRBV5-4 and TRBJ1-2; 8 positions agree with TRBD1. V lost 7 bases, J lost 3 bases, and 11 bases stayed unmatched. Germline loops: CDR1 SGHNT, CDR2 YYREEE (reference sequence). There are 15 residues in the CDR3. The CDR3 sequence is CASVSMGQEYYGYTF. The CDR3 nucleotides read TGTGCCAGCGTTAGTATGGGACAGGAGTACTATGGCTACACCTTC. The full variable domain, completed using reference TRBV5-4 and TRBJ1-2, is ETGVTQSPTHLIKTRGQQVTLRCSSQSGHNTVSWYQQALGQGPQFIFQYYREEENGRGNFPPRFSGLQFPNYSSELNVNALELDDSALYLCASVSMGQEYYGYTFGSGTRLTVV.

This chain uses TRBV5-4 with TRBJ1-4, with D possibly being TRBD1 (6 bases). Trimming took off 4 bases at V and 8 bases at J, with 18 bases between the two ends. Germline CDR1 is SGHNT and CDR2 is YYREEE (reference sequence). CDR3 length equals 15 residues. This CDR3 is CASSLLGQLEEKLFF. As DNA, the CDR3 is TGTGCCAGCAGCCTCCTGGGACAACTGGAGGAAAAACTGTTTTTT.

The CDR3 sequence: CASTRPGRNYGYTF. Written as DNA, the CDR3 is TGTGCCAGCACCCGACCAGGCAGAAACTATGGCTACACCTTC. The chain combines TRBV11-2 with TRBJ1-2; D unresolved. CDR1 is SGHAT and CDR2 is FQNNGV in the germline V gene. The germline V and J ends were trimmed by 7 bases and 2 bases, with 14 bases remaining between them. CDR3 size: 14 residues.

The chain employs TRBV28 and TRBJ1-2; no definite D call. Trimming removed 5 bases at V and 8 bases at J, with 9 bases between. CDR1 is MDHEN, CDR2 SYDVKM, per germline. The CDR3 length is 11 residues. CDR3 nucleotides: TGTGCCAGCAGTCCTCTAGAGGGCTACACCTTC. It codes for CASSPLEGYTF.